This T cell receptor (beta chain) originates from a study of cytomegalovirus exposure and HLA in healthy donors. Only in-frame clones appear in the TCRdb table, and some are missing; sequencing was by immunoSEQ multiplex PCR. The sample consists of roughly 100,000 clones, around 87% of them appearing once. Trimming at V came to 5 bases and at J to 1 base, leaving 10 bases not matched to a gene. Germline V gives CDR1 SGHAT, CDR2 FQNNGV. This CDR3 has 16 amino acids. The sequenced material came from PBMCs. V is TRBV11-2 and J is TRBJ1-1; 7 bases map to TRBD1. This sequence originates from a young woman in good health and CMV-seropositive. This CDR3 is CASSEAQTGQNTEAFF. CDR3 sequence (DNA): TGTGCCAGCAGCGAAGCACAGACAGGGCAGAACACTGAAGCTTTCTTT.